Given below is one T cell receptor (beta chain) in context. What it binds is not known. This sample was taken from a study of cytomegalovirus exposure and HLA in healthy donors. Overall study results and limits: That first-cohort TCR clusters tended to co-occur in the approximately 110 validation repertoires was found in a later analysis.

Method: immunoSEQ multiplex PCR; TCRdb's copy keeps in-frame clones and lacks some. The sample includes approximately 82,000 clones, around 95% of them seen just once. Trimming pared 7 bases from V and 1 base from J, leaving 10 bases between. CDR1 and CDR2 from the germline V gene are SGHDN and FVKESK. The CDR3 is 13 residues long. The chain has TRBV14 and TRBJ1-1; D unresolved. The sequence was collected from a woman between 18 and 30 years old in good health and CMV-seronegative. The sample comprised PBMCs. CDR3 in DNA: TGTGCCAGCACGAGCGGCAGGAACACTGAAGCTTTCTTT. Translating gives CASTSGRNTEAFF.